These 9 T cell receptor beta chains were all obtained from the same sample, sequenced in a study of T cells in Graves' hyperthyroidism and ophthalmopathy. From RNA transcripts, TCR beta CDR3 regions were amplified. Initially, a first-round RT-PCR of the TCR CDR3 employed the HTBI primer set. MiXCR was run by TCRdb on the multiplex PCR reads, yielding one entry per CDR3 protein. The sample shows approximately 300,000 distinct CDR3 sequences, roughly 20% of them seen only once. The sequencing sample was made of blood. The receptors were sampled from a man in his fifties with Graves' ophthalmopathy.

The chain is built from TRBV19 and TRBJ2-7; TRBD2 is a possible D gene (6 bases). The CDR3 has 13 amino acids. Trimming pared 5 bases from V and 4 bases from J, leaving 12 bases between. Germline V gene lookup returns CDR1 LNHDA and CDR2 SQIVND (reference sequence). CDR3 DNA sequence: TGTGCCAGTAGTTCCGGGACTCCTTACGAGCAGTACTTC. It is translated as CASSSGTPYEQYF.

The CDR3 here is CATSDLGTYTGELFF. The CDR3 bases are TGTGCCACCAGTGATCTCGGGACATACACCGGGGAGCTGTTTTTT. This chain uses TRBV9 with TRBJ2-2; a weak D match, TRBD1 (6 bases). The CDR3 has 15 residues. Looked up from germline, CDR1 is SGDLS and CDR2 is YYNGEE. With 9 bases removed from V and 3 bases from J, the gap between germline ends came to 18 bases. The variable domain in full, completed from reference TRBV9 and TRBJ2-2, reads DSGVTQTPKHLITATGQRVTLRCSPRSGDLSVYWYQQSLDQGLQFLIQYYNGEERAKGNILERFSAQQFPDLHSELNLSSLELGDSALYFCATSDLGTYTGELFFGEGSRLTVL.

This clonotype was detected only a few times. The chain joins TRBV14 to TRBJ2-1; TRBD2 agrees at 7 bases. The ends lost 0 bases at V and 5 bases at J; junction bases unmatched: 13. CDR1 is SGHDN, CDR2 FVKESK, per germline. CDR3 length: 18 amino acids. CDR3 residues: CASSQDWEGMGSDNEQFF. The CDR3, as DNA: TGTGCCAGCAGCCAAGATTGGGAGGGGATGGGTTCGGACAATGAGCAGTTCTTC.

This clonotype was recorded a few times. The chain joins TRBV6-1 to TRBJ1-2; the D is unclear. The CDR3 runs to 14 residues. V lost 6 bases to trimming and J lost 1 base, with 12 bases between them. Per the germline V gene, CDR1 is MNHNS and CDR2 is SASEGT. CDR3 coding DNA: TGTGCCAGCAGACCCGACACCCTTAACTATGGCTACACCTTC. The encoded protein is CASRPDTLNYGYTF.

This clonotype was seen only a few times. This chain uses TRBV20-1 with TRBJ2-7; D perhaps matches TRBD2 (5 bases). Trimming removed 1 base at V and 8 bases at J, with 9 bases between. This CDR3 is built from 11 residues. CDR1 and CDR2 from the germline V gene are DFQATT and SNEGSKA (reference sequence). CDR3 DNA: TGCAGTGCTAGAGTGTCGGGGAAGCAGTACTTC. Amino acids: CSARVSGKQYF.

This clonotype has only a few counts. The chain couples TRBV15 to TRBJ2-1; the D is unclear. Trimming cost V 0 bases and J 6 bases, with 12 bases left between them. Germline loops: CDR1 LNHNV, CDR2 YYDKDF (reference sequence). The CDR3 is 15 amino acids. The CDR3 nucleotides are TGTGCCACCAGCAGAGATATGCAGGTGGGCAATGAGCAGTTCTTC. It yields the protein CATSRDMQVGNEQFF.

In regard to this clonotype: A read error may explain this, as a much larger clone is one base away. The J gene is TRBJ2-1, the V gene TRBV7-6, with 8 bases aligning to TRBD1. The CDR3 spans 15 residues. CDR1 is SGHVS, CDR2 FNYEAQ, per germline. CDR3 coding DNA: TGTGCCAGCAGCTTAGGGGGACAGGAATACAGTGAGCAGTTCTTC. This sequence encodes CASSLGGQEYSEQFF.

This clonotype was counted between two and nine times. V usage is TRBV28 and J usage is TRBJ1-5, with a possible D match to TRBD1 (6 bases). CDR1 and CDR2 (germline): MDHEN, SYDVKM. The CDR3 is 15 residues long. V dropped 7 bases and J dropped 4 bases, with 17 bases sitting between them. The CDR3 is CASNLGGNLNQPQHF. The CDR3 DNA is TGTGCCAGCAACCTAGGGGGAAACTTGAATCAGCCCCAGCATTTT. The full variable domain, rest sourced from reference TRBV28 and TRBJ1-5, is DVKVTQSSRYLVKRTGEKVFLECVQDMDHENMFWYRQDPGLGLRLIYFSYDVKMKEKGDIPEGYSVSREKKERFSLILESASTNQTSMYLCASNLGGNLNQPQHFGDGTRLSIL.

This clonotype occurred many times. CDR3 protein: CASSTGGDTQYF. CDR3 nucleotide sequence: TGTGCCAGCAGTACCGGGGGAGATACGCAGTATTTT. The chain has TRBV2 and TRBJ2-3; D possibly corresponds to TRBD2 (6 bases). Looked up from germline, CDR1 is SNHLY and CDR2 is FYNNEI. The V end was cut by 5 bases, the J end by 5 bases, with 8 bases between. The CDR3 consists of 12 residues.